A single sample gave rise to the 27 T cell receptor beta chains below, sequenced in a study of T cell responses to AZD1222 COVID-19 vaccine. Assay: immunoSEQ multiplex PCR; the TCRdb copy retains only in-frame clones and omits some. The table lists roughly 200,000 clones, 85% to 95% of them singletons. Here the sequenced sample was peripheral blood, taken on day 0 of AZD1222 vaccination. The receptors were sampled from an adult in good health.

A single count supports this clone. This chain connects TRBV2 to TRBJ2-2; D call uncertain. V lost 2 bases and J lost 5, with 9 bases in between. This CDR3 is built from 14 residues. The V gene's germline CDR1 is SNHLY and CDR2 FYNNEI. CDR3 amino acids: CASSEMGYTGELFF. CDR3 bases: TGTGCCAGCAGTGAAATGGGGTATACCGGGGAGCTGTTTTTT.

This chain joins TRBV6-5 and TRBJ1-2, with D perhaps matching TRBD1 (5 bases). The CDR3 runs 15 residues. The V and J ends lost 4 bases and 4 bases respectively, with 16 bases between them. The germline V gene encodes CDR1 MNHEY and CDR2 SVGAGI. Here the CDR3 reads CASSSSTGGAYGYTF. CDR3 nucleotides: TGTGCCAGCAGTTCGTCTACGGGGGGTGCCTATGGCTACACCTTC.

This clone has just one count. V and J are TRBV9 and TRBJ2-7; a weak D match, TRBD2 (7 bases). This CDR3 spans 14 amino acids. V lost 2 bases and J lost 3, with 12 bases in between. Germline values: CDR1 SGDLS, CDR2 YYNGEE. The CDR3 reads CASSVGGGRYEQYF. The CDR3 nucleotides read TGTGCCAGCAGCGTGGGAGGGGGACGCTACGAGCAGTACTTC.

CDR3 sequence reads: CASSMGRRNVSPLHF. The CDR3 region has the DNA TGTGCCAGTAGTATGGGTCGGCGGAATGTTTCACCCCTCCACTTT. V is TRBV19 and J is TRBJ1-6; D gene unclear. The CDR3 extends over 15 amino acids. Germline V CDR1 and CDR2: LNHDA, SQIVND (reference sequence). Trimming stripped 3 bases from V and 9 bases from J, with 15 bases between. The whole variable domain, filled in from reference TRBV19 and TRBJ1-6, reads DGGITQSPKYLFRKEGQNVTLSCEQNLNHDAMYWYRQDPGQGLRLIYYSQIVNDFQKGDIAEGYSVSREKKESFPLTVTSAQKNPTAFYLCASSMGRRNVSPLHFGNGTRLTVT.

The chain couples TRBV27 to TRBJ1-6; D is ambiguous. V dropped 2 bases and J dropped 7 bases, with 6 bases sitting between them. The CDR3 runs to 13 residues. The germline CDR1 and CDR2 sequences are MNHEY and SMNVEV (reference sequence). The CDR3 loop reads CASSLGENSPLHF. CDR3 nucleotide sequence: TGTGCCAGCAGTTTAGGTGAGAATTCACCCCTCCACTTT.

The CDR3 DNA reads as TGTGCCAGCAGCTTAATCAAATGGGGGTCGGGCGATGAGCAGTTCTTC. This encodes CASSLIKWGSGDEQFF. The rearrangement uses TRBV7-3 and TRBJ2-1, with D perhaps TRBD1 or TRBD2 (5 bases each). The V end was cut by 1 base, the J end by 8 bases, with 18 bases between. The CDR3 consists of 16 residues. Germline V lookup: CDR1 SGHTA, CDR2 FQGTGA.

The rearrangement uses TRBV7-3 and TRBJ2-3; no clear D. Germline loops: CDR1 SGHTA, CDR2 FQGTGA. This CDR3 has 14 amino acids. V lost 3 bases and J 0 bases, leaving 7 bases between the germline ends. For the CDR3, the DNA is TGTGCCAGCAGCTTGAGTCCGAGCACAGATACGCAGTATTTT. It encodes CASSLSPSTDTQYF.

The CDR3, as DNA: TGTGCCAGTAGTATCGTGGAACGTCAGGGCTACACCTTC. Protein: CASSIVERQGYTF. The J gene is TRBJ1-2, the V gene TRBV19; D gene ambiguous. This CDR3 is 13 amino acids long. V was pared by 3 bases and J by 8 bases, with 13 bases between. Germline assignment: CDR1 LNHDA and CDR2 SQIVND (reference sequence). Supplemented by reference TRBV19 and TRBJ1-2, the full variable domain reads DGGITQSPKYLFRKEGQNVTLSCEQNLNHDAMYWYRQDPGQGLRLIYYSQIVNDFQKGDIAEGYSVSREKKESFPLTVTSAQKNPTAFYLCASSIVERQGYTFGSGTRLTVV.

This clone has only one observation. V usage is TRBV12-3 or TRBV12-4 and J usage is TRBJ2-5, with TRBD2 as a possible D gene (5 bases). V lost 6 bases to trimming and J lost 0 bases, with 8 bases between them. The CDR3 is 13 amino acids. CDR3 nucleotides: TGTGCCAGCAGCTCTAGCAACCAAGAGACCCAGTACTTC. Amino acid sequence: CASSSSNQETQYF.

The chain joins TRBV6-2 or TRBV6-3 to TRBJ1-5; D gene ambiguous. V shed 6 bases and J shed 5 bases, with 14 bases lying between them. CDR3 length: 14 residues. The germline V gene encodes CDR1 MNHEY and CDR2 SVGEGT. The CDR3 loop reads CASSTPLGYQPQHF. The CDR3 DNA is TGTGCCAGCAGCACCCCCCTCGGATATCAGCCCCAGCATTTT.

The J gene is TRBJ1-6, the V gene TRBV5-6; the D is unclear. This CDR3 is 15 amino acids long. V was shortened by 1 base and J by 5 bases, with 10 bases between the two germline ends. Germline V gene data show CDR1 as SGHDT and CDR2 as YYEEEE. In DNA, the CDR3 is TGTGCCAGCAGCTTGTATGCTATAGATAATTCACCCCTCCACTTT. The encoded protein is CASSLYAIDNSPLHF.

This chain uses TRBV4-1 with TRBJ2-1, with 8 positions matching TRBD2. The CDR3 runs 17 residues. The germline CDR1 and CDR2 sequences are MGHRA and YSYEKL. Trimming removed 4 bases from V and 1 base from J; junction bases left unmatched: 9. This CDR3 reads CASSPRVAGGSYNEQFF. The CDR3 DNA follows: TGCGCCAGCAGCCCAAGAGTCGCGGGGGGTTCCTACAATGAGCAGTTCTTC.

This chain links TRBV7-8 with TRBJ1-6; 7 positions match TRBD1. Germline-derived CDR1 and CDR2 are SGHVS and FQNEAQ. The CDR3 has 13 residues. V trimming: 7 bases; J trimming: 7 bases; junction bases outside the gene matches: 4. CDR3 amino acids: CASTRGLNSPLHF. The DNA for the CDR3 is TGTGCCAGCACCAGGGGGTTGAATTCACCCCTCCACTTT.

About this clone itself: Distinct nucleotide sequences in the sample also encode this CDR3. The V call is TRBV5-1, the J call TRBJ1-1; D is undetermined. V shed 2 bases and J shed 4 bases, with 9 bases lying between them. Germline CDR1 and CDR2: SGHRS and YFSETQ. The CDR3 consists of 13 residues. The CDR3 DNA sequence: TGCGCCAGCAGCTTCAACCGGGGCACTGAAGCTTTCTTT. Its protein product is CASSFNRGTEAFF.

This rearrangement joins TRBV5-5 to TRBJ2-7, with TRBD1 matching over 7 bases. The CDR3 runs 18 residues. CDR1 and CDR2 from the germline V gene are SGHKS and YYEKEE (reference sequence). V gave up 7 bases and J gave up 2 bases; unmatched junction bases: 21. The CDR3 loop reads CASCISTTDRVRPYEQYF. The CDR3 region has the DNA TGTGCCAGCTGTATTTCCACCACCGACAGGGTTAGGCCCTACGAGCAGTACTTC.

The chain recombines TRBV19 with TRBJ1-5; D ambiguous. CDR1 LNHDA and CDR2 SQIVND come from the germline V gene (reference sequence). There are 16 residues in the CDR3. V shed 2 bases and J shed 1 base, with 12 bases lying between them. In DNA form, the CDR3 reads TGTGCCAGTAGTATAAGCTGGGGAGGGAGCAATCAGCCCCAGCATTTT. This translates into CASSISWGGSNQPQHF.

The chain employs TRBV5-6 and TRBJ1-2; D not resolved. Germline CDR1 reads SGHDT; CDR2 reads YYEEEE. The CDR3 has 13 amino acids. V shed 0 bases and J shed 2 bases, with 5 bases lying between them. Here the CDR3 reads CASSLGQNYGYTF. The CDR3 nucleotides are TGTGCCAGCAGCTTGGGGCAGAACTATGGCTACACCTTC.

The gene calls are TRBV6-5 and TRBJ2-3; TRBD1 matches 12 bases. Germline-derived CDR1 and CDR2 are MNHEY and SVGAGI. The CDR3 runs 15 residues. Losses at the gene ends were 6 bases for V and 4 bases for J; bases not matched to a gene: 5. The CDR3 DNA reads TGTGCCAGCAGCGGGACAGGGGGCAGGTCAGATACGCAGTATTTT. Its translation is CASSGTGGRSDTQYF.

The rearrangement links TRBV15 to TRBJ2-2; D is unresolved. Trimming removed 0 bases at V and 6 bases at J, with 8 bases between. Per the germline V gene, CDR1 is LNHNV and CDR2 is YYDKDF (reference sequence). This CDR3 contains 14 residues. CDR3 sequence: CATSRDPKSGELFF. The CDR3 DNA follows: TGTGCCACCAGCAGAGATCCAAAATCCGGGGAGCTGTTTTTT.

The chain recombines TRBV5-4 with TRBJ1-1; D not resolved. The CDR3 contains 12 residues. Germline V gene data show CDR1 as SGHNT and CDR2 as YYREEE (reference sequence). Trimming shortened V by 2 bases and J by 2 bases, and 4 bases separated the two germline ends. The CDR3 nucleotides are TGTGCCAGCAGCTTCAGAAACACTGAAGCTTTCTTT. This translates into CASSFRNTEAFF.

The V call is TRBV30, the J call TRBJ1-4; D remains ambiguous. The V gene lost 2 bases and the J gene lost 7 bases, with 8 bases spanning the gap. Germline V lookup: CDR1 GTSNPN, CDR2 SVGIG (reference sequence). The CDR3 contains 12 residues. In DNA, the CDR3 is TGTGCCTGGAGTACGGACGGTGAAAAACTGTTTTTT. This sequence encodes CAWSTDGEKLFF.

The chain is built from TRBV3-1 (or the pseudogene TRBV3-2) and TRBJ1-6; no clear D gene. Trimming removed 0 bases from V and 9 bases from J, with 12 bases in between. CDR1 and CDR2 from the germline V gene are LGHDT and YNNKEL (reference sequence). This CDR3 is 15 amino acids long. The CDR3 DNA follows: TGTGCCAGCAGCCAAGATGGAGGGAGCGGTTCACCCCTCCACTTT. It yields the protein CASSQDGGSGSPLHF.

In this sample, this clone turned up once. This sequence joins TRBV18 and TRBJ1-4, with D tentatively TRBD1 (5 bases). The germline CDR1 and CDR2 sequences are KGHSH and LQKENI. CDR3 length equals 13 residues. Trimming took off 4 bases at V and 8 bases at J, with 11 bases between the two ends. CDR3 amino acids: CASSRERQEKLFF. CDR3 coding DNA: TGTGCCAGCTCACGGGAACGACAGGAAAAACTGTTTTTT.

CDR3 protein: CASSPRQGNTEAFF. The CDR3 DNA follows: TGTGCCAGCAGTCCCCGACAGGGAAACACTGAAGCTTTCTTT. This rearrangement joins TRBV6-5 to TRBJ1-1, with 7 bases identical to TRBD1. V lost 5 bases and J lost 2; bases outside the gene matches: 5. CDR1 and CDR2 from the germline V gene are MNHEY and SVGAGI. The CDR3 totals 14 residues.

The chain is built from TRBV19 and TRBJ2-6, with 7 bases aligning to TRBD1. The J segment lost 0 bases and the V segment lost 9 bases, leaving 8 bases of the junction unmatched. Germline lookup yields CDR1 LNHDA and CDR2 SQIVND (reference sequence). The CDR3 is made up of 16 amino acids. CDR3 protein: CASTGTDNSGANVLTF. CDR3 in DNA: TGTGCCAGCACCGGGACAGATAACTCTGGGGCCAACGTCCTGACTTTC.

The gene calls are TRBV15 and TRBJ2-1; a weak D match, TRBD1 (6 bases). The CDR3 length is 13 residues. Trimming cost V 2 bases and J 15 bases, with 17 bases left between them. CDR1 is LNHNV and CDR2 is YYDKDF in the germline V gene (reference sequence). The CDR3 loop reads CATSRREGQGWFF. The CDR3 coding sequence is TGTGCCACCAGCAGACGCGAGGGGCAGGGGTGGTTCTTC.

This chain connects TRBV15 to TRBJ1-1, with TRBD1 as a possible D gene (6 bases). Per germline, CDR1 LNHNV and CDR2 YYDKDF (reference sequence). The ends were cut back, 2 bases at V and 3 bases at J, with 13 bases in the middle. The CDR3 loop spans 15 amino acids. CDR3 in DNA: TGTGCCACCAGCAGATCACGGGGGCAGTACACTGAAGCTTTCTTT. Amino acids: CATSRSRGQYTEAFF.